The T cell receptor beta chain described here comes from a study of a mutant IDH1 vaccine in newly diagnosed glioma. About the research overall: Each patient was administered eight vaccinations, scheduled in weeks 1, 3, 5, 7, 11, 15, 19 and 23. Radiotherapy alone preceded vaccination by 4-6 weeks; alternatively, vaccination started with temozolomide cycles.

TCRdb's copy holds only in-frame clones and misses some; the assay was immunoSEQ multiplex PCR. The sample gives tens of thousands of clones, nearly 85% of which show up once; 10% to 15% is in the top ten. Trimming cost V 5 bases and J 0 bases; bases outside gene matches: 5. The CDR3 sequence is 16 residues long. Per the germline V gene, CDR1 is MNHNY and CDR2 is SVGAGI (reference sequence). Time point defined: week 23, last vaccination. The study gave 300 ug of mutant IDH1 20-mer peptide per vaccine dose, with topical imiquimod. Patients carried new grade 3 or 4 IDH1-mutant astrocytomas lacking nuclear ATRX. Details on this clone: What it binds is not known.

The J gene is TRBJ2-1, the V gene TRBV6-6; 9 nucleotides agree with TRBD1. The clonotype was recovered from a man younger than 35 with glioma. The sequences come from PBMCs, collected from a glioma patient whose treatment included an IDH1 peptide vaccine. The CDR3 region is CASSRSTGGSYNEQFF. CDR3 DNA sequence: TGTGCCAGCAGTCGATCGACAGGGGGCTCCTACAATGAGCAGTTCTTC.